The rows below give T cell receptor beta chains drawn from one sample of a study of T cells in Graves' hyperthyroidism and ophthalmopathy. One entry per CDR3 protein results from TCRdb running MiXCR on the multiplex PCR reads. The data show around 300,000 distinct CDR3 sequences, roughly 15% seen once. Sequencing was done on a sample of blood. These receptors came from a woman between 35 and 50 years old with Graves' hyperthyroidism. CDR3s include the opening cysteine and the closing phenylalanine or tryptophan. Fields, in order: D gene, J gene, CDR3 length, clone size, V gene, CDR3 protein, CDR3 DNA. The D gene is left open where the match is weak. Clone size appears in some rows only: once, few, many, or a class for an expanded clone.

>NA|TRBJ1-6|14|NA|TRBV14
CASSRTDSPGALHF
TGTGCCAGCAGCCGGACGGACAGCCCAGGTGCCCTCCACTTT
>NA|TRBJ1-2|16|many|TRBV12-3/TRBV12-4
CASSTSRDKKHYGYTF
TGTGCCAGCAGTACATCCCGGGACAAGAAACACTATGGCTACACCTTC
>NA|TRBJ1-6|13|many|TRBV10-2
CASTLDRNSPLHF
TGCGCCAGCACCCTCGATCGGAATTCACCCCTCCACTTT
>TRBD2|TRBJ2-7|15|few|TRBV6-1
CASSGLAGTRGEQYF
TGTGCCAGCAGTGGACTAGCGGGTACACGAGGCGAGCAGTACTTC
>TRBD1|TRBJ2-3|16|many|TRBV19
CASSGWDRPSTDTQYF
TGTGCCAGTAGTGGCTGGGACAGACCTAGCACAGATACGCAGTATTTT
>NA|TRBJ2-5|14|many|TRBV12-3/TRBV12-4
CASSLGRGYETQYF
TGTGCCAGCAGTTTGGGCAGGGGATATGAGACCCAGTACTTC
>TRBD2|TRBJ2-3|14|few|TRBV19
CASTWREATDTQYF
TGTGCCAGTACCTGGCGGGAGGCCACAGATACGCAGTATTTT
>NA|TRBJ1-4|13|few|TRBV20-1
CSAWAPKWEKLFF
TGCAGTGCCTGGGCTCCTAAGTGGGAAAAACTGTTTTTT
>NA|TRBJ2-7|14|many|TRBV28
CASSHPDRAYEQYF
TGTGCCAGCAGTCACCCCGACAGAGCCTACGAGCAGTACTTC
>TRBD1|TRBJ1-5|17|many|TRBV2
CASSERRGPKGNQPQHF
TGTGCCAGCAGTGAACGCAGGGGGCCGAAGGGCAATCAGCCCCAGCATTTT
>TRBD2|TRBJ2-7|12|few|TRBV7-9
CASSGLETEQYF
TGTGCCAGCAGCGGACTAGAGACCGAGCAGTACTTC
>NA|TRBJ1-5|12|many|TRBV6-1
CASSYPKGPQHF
TGTGCCAGCAGTTACCCAAAGGGGCCCCAGCATTTT
>TRBD2|TRBJ2-1|15|many|TRBV20-1
CSARSGLAGVGEQFF
TGCAGTGCTAGATCGGGACTAGCGGGAGTGGGTGAGCAGTTCTTC
>NA|TRBJ2-7|13|many|TRBV27
CASSFRKGYEQYF
TGTGCCAGCAGTTTCCGAAAGGGATACGAGCAGTACTTC
>TRBD1|TRBJ1-5|15|many|TRBV27
CASRTTGGANQPQHF
TGTGCCAGCAGAACGACAGGGGGGGCGAATCAGCCCCAGCATTTT
>TRBD1|TRBJ2-7|15|many|TRBV28
CASSGRTGGPYEQYF
TGTGCCAGCAGTGGGAGGACAGGGGGTCCCTACGAGCAGTACTTC
>TRBD1|TRBJ1-4|15|many|TRBV5-1
CASSFSETGGTKLFF
TGCGCCAGCAGCTTTTCGGAGACAGGGGGAACAAAACTGTTTTTT
>NA|TRBJ1-4|14|many|TRBV6-1
CASSQGIANEKLFF
TGTGCCAGCAGTCAAGGGATCGCTAATGAAAAACTGTTTTTT
>NA|TRBJ1-2|11|many|TRBV27
CASSGGVGYTF
TGTGCCAGCAGTGGCGGGGTTGGCTACACCTTC
>NA|TRBJ2-7|13|few|TRBV10-3
CAISESLGNEQYF
TGTGCCATCAGTGAGTCGTTAGGGAACGAGCAGTACTTC
>TRBD1|TRBJ1-4|14|NA|TRBV18
CASSSRDREEKLFF
TGTGCCAGCTCATCCCGGGACAGGGAAGAAAAACTGTTTTTT
>TRBD2|TRBJ2-7|13|NA|TRBV3-1
CASSGLADYEQYF
TGTGCCAGCAGCGGACTAGCGGACTACGAGCAGTACTTC
>TRBD2|TRBJ2-5|13|few|TRBV5-1
CASSFTSGETQYF
TGCGCCAGCAGCTTTACTAGCGGGGAGACCCAGTACTTC
>NA|TRBJ1-2|13|many|TRBV19
CASSSLRYYGYTF
TGTGCCAGTAGTAGTCTCAGGTACTATGGCTACACCTTC
>TRBD2|TRBJ2-1|14|many|TRBV7-3
CASSVAGGRDEQFF
TGTGCCAGCAGCGTAGCGGGAGGGCGGGATGAGCAGTTCTTC
>NA|TRBJ2-4|12|many|TRBV3-1
CASSQGQTNQYF
TGTGCCAGCAGCCAAGGGCAAACCAATCAGTACTTC
>TRBD2|TRBJ2-3|21|NA|TRBV28
CASSTFLAGRTTLRSTDTQYF
TGTGCCAGCAGTACTTTCCTAGCGGGAAGGACGACCCTACGAAGCACAGATACGCAGTATTTT
>NA|TRBJ1-1|13|many|TRBV28
CASTGGDTGRAFF
TGTGCCAGCACCGGGGGGGACACCGGCCGAGCTTTCTTT
>TRBD1|TRBJ2-7|14|NA|TRBV28
CASSLWTGVGEQYF
TGTGCCAGCAGTTTGTGGACAGGTGTTGGAGAGCAGTACTTC
>TRBD2|TRBJ2-4|17|NA|TRBV7-8
CASSPATSGRAKNIQYF
TGTGCCAGCAGCCCAGCGACTAGCGGGAGGGCCAAAAACATTCAGTACTTC
>NA|TRBJ2-7|15|many|TRBV7-9
CASSQTTGAHYEQYF
TGTGCCAGCAGCCAGACGACCGGGGCCCACTACGAGCAGTACTTC
>TRBD1|TRBJ2-5|14|NA|TRBV27
CASHQAQGAETQYF
TGTGCCAGCCACCAGGCACAGGGGGCCGAGACCCAGTACTTC
>NA|TRBJ2-7|16|many|TRBV12-3/TRBV12-4
CASSLSRMLPMGEQYF
TGTGCCAGCAGTCTCTCGAGGATGTTACCCATGGGCGAGCAGTACTTC
>TRBD1|TRBJ2-7|15|many|TRBV6-1
CASSPQGARSHEQYF
TGTGCCAGCAGTCCACAGGGGGCGCGTTCCCACGAGCAGTACTTC
>NA|TRBJ1-2|15|NA|TRBV12-3/TRBV12-4
CASSPGAPKKDGYTF
TGTGCCAGCAGCCCTGGGGCCCCTAAAAAGGATGGCTACACCTTC
>NA|TRBJ2-2|12|NA|TRBV11-3
CAARGGAGELFF
TGTGCCGCCCGTGGAGGGGCCGGGGAGCTGTTTTTT
>NA|TRBJ2-2|13|many|TRBV5-4
CASSLGFNGELFF
TGTGCCAGCAGCTTGGGATTTAACGGGGAGCTGTTTTTT